These 8 T cell receptor beta chains originate from one sample sequenced in a study of cytomegalovirus exposure and HLA in healthy donors. 13 Jbeta primers and 60 Vbeta primers were used for the PCR. The assay was immunoSEQ multiplex PCR, and TCRdb's table has in-frame clones only and misses some. The table lists 98,000 or so clones, 70% to 85% of them singletons. The sample consisted of PBMCs. The receptors stem from a woman between 18 and 29 years old in good health and CMV-seropositive.

A note on this clone: One junction end disagrees with the germline gene, perhaps due to a read error. CDR3 coding DNA: TGCAGCGTTGTTCAGGCGAGAGCCAACGTCCTGAATTTC. The encoded protein is CSVVQARANVLNF. The genes are TRBV29-1 and TRBJ2-6, with no clear D. Germline V CDR1 and CDR2: SQVTM, ANQGSEA. The CDR3 runs to 13 residues. The full variable domain, its missing parts supplied by reference TRBV29-1 and TRBJ2-6, is SAVISQKPSRDICQRGTSLTIQCQVDSQVTMMFWYRQQPGQSLTLIATANQGSEATYESGFVIDKFPISRPNLTFSTLTVSNMSPEDSSIYLCSVVQARANVLNFGAGSRLTVL.

This clone turned up a few times. The chain carries TRBV6-4 and TRBJ2-1, with TRBD2 as a possible D gene (5 bases). This CDR3 spans 15 amino acids. Per the germline V gene, CDR1 is MRHNA and CDR2 is SNTAGT. The ends were cut back, 2 bases at V and 7 bases at J, with 15 bases in the middle. The CDR3: CASSDAESPGNEQFF. The CDR3 DNA reads TGTGCCAGCAGTGACGCGGAATCACCGGGGAATGAGCAGTTCTTC.

The chain joins TRBV27 to TRBJ1-4; 7 bases align to TRBD1. The CDR3 is 14 amino acids. The germline CDR1 and CDR2 sequences are MNHEY and SMNVEV (reference sequence). V trimming: 7 bases; J trimming: 8 bases; junction bases outside the gene matches: 10. The CDR3 region is CASNRRGATEKLFF. CDR3 nucleotides: TGTGCCAGCAACCGCAGGGGGGCTACAGAAAAACTGTTTTTT.

This sequence joins TRBV28 and TRBJ2-7; 11 bases match TRBD2. The ends lost 4 bases at V and 4 bases at J; junction bases unmatched: 6. Germline V CDR1 and CDR2: MDHEN, SYDVKM. CDR3 length: 15 residues. In DNA, the CDR3 is TGTGCCAGCAGTTCTCACGGGACTAGCGGATACGAGCAGTACTTC. Amino acid sequence: CASSSHGTSGYEQYF.

The CDR3 nucleotides are TGTGCCAGCAGCTTAACCCAGAATAACTATGGCTACACCTTC. This encodes CASSLTQNNYGYTF. The chain links TRBV7-2 to TRBJ1-2; no clear D. With 2 bases removed from V and 1 base from J, the gap between germline ends came to 8 bases. The CDR3 has 14 residues. Germline lookup yields CDR1 SGHTA and CDR2 FQGNSA.

This clone was recorded once. CDR3 bases: TGTGCCAGCAGGAGCGGGGGGAACGAGCAGTACTTC. This encodes CASRSGGNEQYF. The chain couples TRBV7-9 to TRBJ2-7, with TRBD2 matching over 9 bases. The germline CDR1 and CDR2 sequences are SEHNR and FQNEAQ (reference sequence). Trimming at V came to 6 bases and at J to 5 bases, leaving 2 bases not matched to a gene. The CDR3 covers 12 residues.

This clone was seen more than once but under ten times. DNA for the CDR3: TGTGCCTGGAGTGTACTTAGGGAGCACGAGCAGTACTTC. This codes for CAWSVLREHEQYF. The chain carries TRBV30 and TRBJ2-7, with D perhaps TRBD2 (5 bases). CDR1 and CDR2 from the germline V gene are GTSNPN and SVGIG (reference sequence). Trimming stripped 0 bases from V and 5 bases from J, with 11 bases between. CDR3 length: 13 residues.

The chain joins TRBV7-2 to TRBJ2-1, with 8 nucleotides matching TRBD2. CDR1 and CDR2 from the germline V gene are SGHTA and FQGNSA. The CDR3 covers 16 residues. Losses at the gene ends were 5 bases for V and 9 bases for J; bases not matched to a gene: 15. CDR3 region: CASSPGSGTSGGEQFF. As DNA, the CDR3 is TGTGCCAGCAGCCCCGGGAGCGGGACTAGTGGCGGTGAGCAGTTCTTC.